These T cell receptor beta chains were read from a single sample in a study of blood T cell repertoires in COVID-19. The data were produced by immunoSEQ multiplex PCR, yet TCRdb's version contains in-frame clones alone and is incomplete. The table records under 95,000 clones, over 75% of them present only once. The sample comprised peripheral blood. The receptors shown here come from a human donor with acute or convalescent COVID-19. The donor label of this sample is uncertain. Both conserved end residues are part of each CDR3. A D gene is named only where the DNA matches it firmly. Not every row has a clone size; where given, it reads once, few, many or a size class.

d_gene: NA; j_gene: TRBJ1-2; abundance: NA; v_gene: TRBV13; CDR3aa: CASSLANNYGYTF; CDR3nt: TGTGCCAGCAGCTTAGCCAATAACTATGGCTACACCTTC
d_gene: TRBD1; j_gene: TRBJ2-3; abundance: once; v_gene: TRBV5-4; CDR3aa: CASSSQGAADTQYF; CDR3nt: TGTGCCAGCAGCTCGCAGGGGGCAGCAGATACGCAGTATTTT
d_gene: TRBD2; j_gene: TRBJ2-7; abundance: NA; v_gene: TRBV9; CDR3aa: CASSAAGTSLAEQYF; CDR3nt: TGTGCCAGCAGCGCCGCCGGGACTAGCCTGGCAGAGCAGTACTTC
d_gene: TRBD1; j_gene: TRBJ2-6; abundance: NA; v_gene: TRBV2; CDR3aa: CASNQWGRGFFGANVLTF; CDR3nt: TGTGCCAGCAACCAATGGGGCAGGGGGTTCTTTGGGGCCAACGTCCTGACTTTC
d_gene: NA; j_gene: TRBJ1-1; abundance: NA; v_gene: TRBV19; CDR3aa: CASSIRGTEAFF; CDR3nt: TGTGCCAGTAGTATTAGGGGCACTGAAGCTTTCTTT
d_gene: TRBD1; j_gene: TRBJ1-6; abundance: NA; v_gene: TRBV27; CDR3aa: CASRLGRGYSPLHF; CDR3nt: TGTGCCAGCAGGCTGGGCAGGGGGTATTCACCCCTCCACTTT
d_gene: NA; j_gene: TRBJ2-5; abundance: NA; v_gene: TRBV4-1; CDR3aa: CASSQVSEDSQETQYF; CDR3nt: TGCGCCAGCAGCCAAGTATCAGAAGACAGCCAAGAGACCCAGTACTTC
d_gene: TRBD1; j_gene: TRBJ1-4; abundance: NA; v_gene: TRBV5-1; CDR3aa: CASSFRPLQTGVNEKLFF; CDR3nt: TGCGCCAGCAGCTTCCGTCCACTTCAGACAGGGGTTAATGAAAAACTGTTTTTT
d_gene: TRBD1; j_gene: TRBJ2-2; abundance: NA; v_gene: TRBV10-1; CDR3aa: CASSREQGAVGGELFF; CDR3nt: TGCGCCAGCAGTCGGGAACAGGGGGCCGTAGGCGGGGAGCTGTTTTTT
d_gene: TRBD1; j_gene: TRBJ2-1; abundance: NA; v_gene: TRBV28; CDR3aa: CASGVGGLEQFF; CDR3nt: TGTGCCAGCGGGGTAGGGGGCCTTGAGCAGTTCTTC
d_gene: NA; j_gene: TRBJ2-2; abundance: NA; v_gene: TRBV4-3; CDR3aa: CASSHRGYGELFF; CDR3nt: TGCGCCAGCAGCCATAGAGGGTACGGGGAGCTGTTTTTT
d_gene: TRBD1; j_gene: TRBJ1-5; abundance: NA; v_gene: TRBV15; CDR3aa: CATSIRDRGYQPQHF; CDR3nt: TGTGCCACCAGTATCCGGGACAGGGGATATCAGCCCCAGCATTTT
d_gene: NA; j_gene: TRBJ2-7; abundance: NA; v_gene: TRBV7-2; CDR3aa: CASSPQYEQYF; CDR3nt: TGTGCCAGCAGCCCGCAGTACGAGCAGTACTTC
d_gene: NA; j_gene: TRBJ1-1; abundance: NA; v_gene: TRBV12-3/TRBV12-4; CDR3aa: CASSFSGREAFF; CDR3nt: TGTGCCAGCAGTTTCTCGGGCCGGGAGGCTTTCTTT
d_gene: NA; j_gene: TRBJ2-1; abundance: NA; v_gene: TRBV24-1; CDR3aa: CATSDGGNEQFF; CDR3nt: TGTGCCACCAGTGATGGGGGGAATGAGCAGTTCTTC
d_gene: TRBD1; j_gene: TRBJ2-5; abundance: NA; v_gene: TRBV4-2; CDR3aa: CASSHGQGGAETQYF; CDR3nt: TGTGCCAGCAGCCACGGACAGGGTGGGGCCGAGACCCAGTACTTC
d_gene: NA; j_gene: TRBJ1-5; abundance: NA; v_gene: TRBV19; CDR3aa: CASSSRQVRSNQPQHF; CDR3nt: TGTGCCAGTAGTTCACGACAGGTTCGGAGCAATCAGCCCCAGCATTTT
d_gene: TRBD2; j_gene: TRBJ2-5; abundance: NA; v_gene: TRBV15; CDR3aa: CAISTTSGSGETQYF; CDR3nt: TGTGCCATTAGCACAACTAGCGGGTCGGGGGAGACCCAGTACTTC
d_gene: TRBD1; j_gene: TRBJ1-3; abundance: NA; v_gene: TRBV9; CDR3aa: CASSAGTGTGNTIYF; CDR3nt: TGTGCCAGCAGCGCTGGGACAGGGACTGGAAACACCATATATTTT